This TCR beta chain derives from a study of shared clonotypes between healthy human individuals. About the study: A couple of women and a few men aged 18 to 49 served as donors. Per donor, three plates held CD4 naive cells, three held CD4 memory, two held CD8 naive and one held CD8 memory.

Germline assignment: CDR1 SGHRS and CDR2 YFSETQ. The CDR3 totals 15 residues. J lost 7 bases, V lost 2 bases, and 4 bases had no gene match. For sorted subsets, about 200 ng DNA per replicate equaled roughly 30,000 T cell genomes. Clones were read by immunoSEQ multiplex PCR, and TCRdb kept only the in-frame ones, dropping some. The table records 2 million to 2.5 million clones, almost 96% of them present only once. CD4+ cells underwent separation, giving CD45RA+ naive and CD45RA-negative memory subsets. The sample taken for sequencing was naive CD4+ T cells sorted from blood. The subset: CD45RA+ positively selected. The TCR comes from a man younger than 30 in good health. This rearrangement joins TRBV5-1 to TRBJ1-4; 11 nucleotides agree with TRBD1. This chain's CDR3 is CASSLGQGASEKLFF. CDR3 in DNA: TGCGCCAGCAGCTTAGGACAGGGGGCAAGTGAAAAACTGTTTTTT.